The sequence of this T cell receptor (beta chain) was determined in a study of blood T cell repertoires in COVID-19. Concerning this clone: This same CDR3 is encoded by further DNA sequences in the sample.

The repertoire was sequenced with immunoSEQ multiplex PCR; TCRdb's copy has only in-frame clones and lacks some. Among some 27,000 clones listed, around 87% were seen once. V lost 2 bases, J lost 4 bases, and 7 bases stayed unmatched. Germline CDR1 is MNHEY and CDR2 is SMNVEV (reference sequence). This CDR3 is built from 16 residues. The sequence derives from a man over 45 with active COVID-19. Sequenced material: peripheral blood. This chain links TRBV27 with TRBJ2-1, with TRBD2 identical over 8 bases. This chain's CDR3 is CASSLTGLAEYNEQFF. The CDR3 coding sequence is TGTGCCAGCAGTTTAACAGGACTAGCCGAATACAATGAGCAGTTCTTC.